These T cell receptor beta chains were read from a single sample in a study of blood T cell repertoires in COVID-19. Profiling relied on immunoSEQ multiplex PCR, and the TCRdb table lists in-frame clones only, not all of them. The profile shows about 85,000 clones, around 91% of them singletons. The specimen was peripheral blood. All receptors come from an elderly woman with active or convalescent COVID-19. Both conserved end residues are part of each CDR3. The order of the fields is D gene, V gene, J gene, clone size, CDR3 DNA, CDR3 protein. The D gene is left open where the match is weak. Size is stated for part of the rows, as once, few or many counts, or as a class when the clone is expanded.

>TRBD2|TRBV2|TRBJ2-3|.
TGTGCCAGCACCCTGGGGTTAGCGGGAGACTCAGATACGCAGTATTTT
CASTLGLAGDSDTQYF
>.|TRBV6-5|TRBJ1-4|.
TGTGCCAGCAGTTATTCAGCTAATGAAAAACTGTTTTTT
CASSYSANEKLFF
>TRBD2|TRBV4-3|TRBJ2-1|few
TGCGCCAGCAGCTCCGGGACTAGCGGGAGTAATGAGCAGTTCTTC
CASSSGTSGSNEQFF
>.|TRBV5-1|TRBJ2-7|.
TGCGCCAGCAGCCTGTCGGGGATCCGGTTATACGAGCAGTACTTC
CASSLSGIRLYEQYF
>TRBD1|TRBV19|TRBJ1-1|few
TGTGCCACCAGGAACAGGGGACACAACACTGAAGCTTTCTTT
CATRNRGHNTEAFF
>.|TRBV4-3|TRBJ1-5|.
TGCGCCAGCAGCCAAGCTGTTTATCGGAATCAGCCCCAGCATTTT
CASSQAVYRNQPQHF
>TRBD1|TRBV27|TRBJ1-5|once
TGTGCCAGCAGAGTAAGAGGGGGAGAGGACAGGGGGCGAAGTCAGCCCCAGCATTTT
CASRVRGGEDRGRSQPQHF
>.|TRBV7-9|TRBJ2-1|.
TGTGCCAGCAGCTTAGAACTAGGCGGGCGGTACAATGAGCAGTTCTTC
CASSLELGGRYNEQFF
>.|TRBV29-1|TRBJ2-1|.
TGCAGCGCCAAAGGCGGGGTTACCTACAATGAGCAGTTCTTC
CSAKGGVTYNEQFF
>.|TRBV27|TRBJ2-3|.
TGTGCCAGCAGTTTAACATCATACACAGATACGCAGTATTTT
CASSLTSYTDTQYF
>TRBD1|TRBV28|TRBJ2-1|.
TGTGCCAGCAGCCGGACAGGGGACCAGTTCTTC
CASSRTGDQFF